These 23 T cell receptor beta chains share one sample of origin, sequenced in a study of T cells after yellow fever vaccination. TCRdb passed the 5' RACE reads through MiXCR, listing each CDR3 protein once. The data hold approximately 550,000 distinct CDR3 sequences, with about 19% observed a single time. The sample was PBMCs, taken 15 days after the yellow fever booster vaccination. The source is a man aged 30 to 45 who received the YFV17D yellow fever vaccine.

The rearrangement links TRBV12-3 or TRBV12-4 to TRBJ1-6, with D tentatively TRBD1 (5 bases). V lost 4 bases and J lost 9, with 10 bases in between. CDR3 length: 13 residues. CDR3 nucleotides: TGTGCCAGCAGTTCCCTCGGGGCTTCACCCCTCCACTTT. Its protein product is CASSSLGASPLHF.

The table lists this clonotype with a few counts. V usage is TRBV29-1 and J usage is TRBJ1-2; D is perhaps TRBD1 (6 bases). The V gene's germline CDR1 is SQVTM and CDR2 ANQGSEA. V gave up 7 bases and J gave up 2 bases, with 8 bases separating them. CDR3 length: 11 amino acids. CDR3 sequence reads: CSAGQNYGYTF. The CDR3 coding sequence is TGCAGCGCCGGACAGAACTATGGCTACACCTTC.

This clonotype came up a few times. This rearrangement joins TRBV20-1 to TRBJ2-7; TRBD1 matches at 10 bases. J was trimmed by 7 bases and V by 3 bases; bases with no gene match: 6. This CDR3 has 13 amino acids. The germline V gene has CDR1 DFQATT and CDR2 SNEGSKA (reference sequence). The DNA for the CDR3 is TGCAGTGCTAGCTGGGACAGGGGTGGTGAGCAGTACTTC. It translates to CSASWDRGGEQYF.

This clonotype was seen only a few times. DNA of the CDR3: TGTGCCAGCAGCCAAGATCGGCCGGGATCCGGAGGCTACACCTTC. Protein product: CASSQDRPGSGGYTF. The J gene is TRBJ1-2, the V gene TRBV14; D unclear. CDR3 length equals 15 residues. Between the trimmed V and J ends, which lost 0 bases and 8 bases, there was a span of 16 bases. Per the germline V gene, CDR1 is SGHDN and CDR2 is FVKESK.

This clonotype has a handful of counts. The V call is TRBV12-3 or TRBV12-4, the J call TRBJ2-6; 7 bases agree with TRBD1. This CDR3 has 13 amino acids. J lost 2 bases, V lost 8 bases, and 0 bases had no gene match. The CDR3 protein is CASQGAGANVLTF. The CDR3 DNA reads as TGTGCCAGCCAGGGGGCTGGGGCCAACGTCCTGACTTTC.

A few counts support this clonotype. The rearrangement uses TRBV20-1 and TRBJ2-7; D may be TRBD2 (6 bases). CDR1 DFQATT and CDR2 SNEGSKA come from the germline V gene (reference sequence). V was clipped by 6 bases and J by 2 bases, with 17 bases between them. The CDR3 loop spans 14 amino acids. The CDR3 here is CSAKPRDSPYEQYF. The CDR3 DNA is TGCAGTGCCAAGCCCCGGGACTCACCCTACGAGCAGTACTTC.

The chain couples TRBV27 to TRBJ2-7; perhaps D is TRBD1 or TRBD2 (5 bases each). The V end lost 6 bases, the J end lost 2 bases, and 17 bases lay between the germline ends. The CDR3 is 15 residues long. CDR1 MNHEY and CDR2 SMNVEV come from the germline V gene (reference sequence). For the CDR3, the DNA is TGTGCCAGCAGCCGGTCCGGGACCGATCCCTACGAGCAGTACTTC. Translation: CASSRSGTDPYEQYF.

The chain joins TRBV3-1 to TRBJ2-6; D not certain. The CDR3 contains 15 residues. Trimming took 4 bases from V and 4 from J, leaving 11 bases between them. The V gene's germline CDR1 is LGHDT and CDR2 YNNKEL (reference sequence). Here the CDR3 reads CASSPSLGGANVLTF. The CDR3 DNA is TGTGCCAGCAGCCCCAGTCTGGGCGGGGCCAACGTCCTGACTTTC.

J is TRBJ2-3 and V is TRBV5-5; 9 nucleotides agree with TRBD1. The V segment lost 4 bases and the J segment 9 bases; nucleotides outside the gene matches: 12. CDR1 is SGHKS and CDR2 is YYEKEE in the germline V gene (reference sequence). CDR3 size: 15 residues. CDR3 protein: CASSPGQGTSATQYF. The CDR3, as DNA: TGTGCCAGCAGCCCAGGACAGGGGACATCGGCGACGCAGTATTTT.

This CDR3 reads CASSPGPGEQFF. The DNA for the CDR3 is TGTGCCAGCTCACCTGGACCGGGTGAGCAGTTCTTC. This sequence joins TRBV18 and TRBJ2-1; the D is unclear. CDR3 length: 12 amino acids. V was trimmed by 3 bases and J by 9 bases, leaving 9 bases between them. Germline V gene sequence: CDR1 KGHSH, CDR2 LQKENI.

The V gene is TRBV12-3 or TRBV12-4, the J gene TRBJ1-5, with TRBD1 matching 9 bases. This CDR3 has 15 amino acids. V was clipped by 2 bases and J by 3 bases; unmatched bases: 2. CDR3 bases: TGTGCCAGCAGTTTAAGGACAGGGGACAATCAGCCCCAGCATTTT. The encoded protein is CASSLRTGDNQPQHF.

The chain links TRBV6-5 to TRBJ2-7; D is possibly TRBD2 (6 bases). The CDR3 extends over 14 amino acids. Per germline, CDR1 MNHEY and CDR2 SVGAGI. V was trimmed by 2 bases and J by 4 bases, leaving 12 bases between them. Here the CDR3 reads CASSYGGWGYEQYF. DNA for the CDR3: TGTGCCAGCAGTTACGGAGGGTGGGGGTACGAGCAGTACTTC.

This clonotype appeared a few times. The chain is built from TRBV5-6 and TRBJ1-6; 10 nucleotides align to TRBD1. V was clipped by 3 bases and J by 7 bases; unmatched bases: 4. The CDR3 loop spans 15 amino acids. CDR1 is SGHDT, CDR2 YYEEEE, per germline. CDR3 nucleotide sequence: TGTGCCAGCAGCTGGGGACAGGGGTCGAATTCACCCCTCCACTTT. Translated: CASSWGQGSNSPLHF.

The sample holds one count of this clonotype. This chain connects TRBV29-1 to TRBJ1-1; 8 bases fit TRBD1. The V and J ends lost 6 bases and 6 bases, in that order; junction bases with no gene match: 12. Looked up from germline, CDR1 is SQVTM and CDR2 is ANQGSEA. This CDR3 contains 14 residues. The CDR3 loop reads CSVARTGIGAEAFF. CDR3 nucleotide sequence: TGCAGCGTCGCCCGGACAGGGATAGGGGCTGAAGCTTTCTTT.

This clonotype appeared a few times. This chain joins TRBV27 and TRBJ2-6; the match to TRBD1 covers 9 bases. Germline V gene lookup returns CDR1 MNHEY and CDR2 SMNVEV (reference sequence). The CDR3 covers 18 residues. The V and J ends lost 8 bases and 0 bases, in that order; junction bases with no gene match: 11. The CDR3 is CASQTRDRVISGANVLTF. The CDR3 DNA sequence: TGTGCCAGCCAGACACGGGACAGGGTCATCTCTGGGGCCAACGTCCTGACTTTC.

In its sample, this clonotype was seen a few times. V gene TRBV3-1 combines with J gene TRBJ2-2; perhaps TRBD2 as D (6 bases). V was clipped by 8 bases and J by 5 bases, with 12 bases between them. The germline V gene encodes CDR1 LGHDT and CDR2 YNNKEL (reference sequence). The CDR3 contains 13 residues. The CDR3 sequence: CASWGAGTGELFF. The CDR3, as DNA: TGTGCCAGCTGGGGCGCGGGGACCGGGGAGCTGTTTTTT.

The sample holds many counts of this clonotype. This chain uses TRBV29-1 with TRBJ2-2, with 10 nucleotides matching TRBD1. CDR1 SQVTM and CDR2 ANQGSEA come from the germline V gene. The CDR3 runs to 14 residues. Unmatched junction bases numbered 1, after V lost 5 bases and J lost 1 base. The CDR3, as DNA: TGCAGCGTTTGGACAGGGGGGAACACCGGGGAGCTGTTTTTT. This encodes CSVWTGGNTGELFF.

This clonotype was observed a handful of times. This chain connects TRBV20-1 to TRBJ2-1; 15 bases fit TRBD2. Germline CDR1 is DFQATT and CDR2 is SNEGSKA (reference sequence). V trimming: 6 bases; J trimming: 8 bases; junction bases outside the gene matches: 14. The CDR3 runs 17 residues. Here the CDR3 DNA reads TGCAGTGCAGGAGGACTAGCGGGAGGGGGACTGGGCGATGAGCAGTTCTTC. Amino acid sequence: CSAGGLAGGGLGDEQFF.

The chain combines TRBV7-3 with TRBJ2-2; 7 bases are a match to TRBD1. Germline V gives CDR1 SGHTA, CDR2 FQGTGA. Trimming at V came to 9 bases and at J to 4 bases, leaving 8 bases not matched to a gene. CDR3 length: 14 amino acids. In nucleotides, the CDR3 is TGTGCCAGTGGGAAGACAGGGCTCACCGGGGAGCTGTTTTTT. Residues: CASGKTGLTGELFF. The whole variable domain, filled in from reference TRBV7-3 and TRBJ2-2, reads GAGVSQTPSNKVTEKGKYVELRCDPISGHTALYWYRQSLGQGPEFLIYFQGTGAADDSGLPNDRFFAVRPEGSVSTLKIQRTERGDSAVYLCASGKTGLTGELFFGEGSRLTVL.

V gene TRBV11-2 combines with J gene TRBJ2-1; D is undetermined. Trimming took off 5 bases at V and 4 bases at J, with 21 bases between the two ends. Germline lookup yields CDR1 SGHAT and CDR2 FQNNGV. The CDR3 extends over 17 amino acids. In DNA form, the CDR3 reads TGTGCCAGCAGCCCCACCTCCACCCTGACTCGGTACAATGAGCAGTTCTTC. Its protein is CASSPTSTLTRYNEQFF.

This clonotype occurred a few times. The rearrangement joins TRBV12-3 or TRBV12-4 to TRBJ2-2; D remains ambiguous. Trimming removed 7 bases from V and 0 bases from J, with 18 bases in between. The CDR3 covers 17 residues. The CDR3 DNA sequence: TGTGCCAGCAATTTTGGCGCCACTTCAGCGAACACCGGGGAGCTGTTTTTT. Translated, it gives CASNFGATSANTGELFF.

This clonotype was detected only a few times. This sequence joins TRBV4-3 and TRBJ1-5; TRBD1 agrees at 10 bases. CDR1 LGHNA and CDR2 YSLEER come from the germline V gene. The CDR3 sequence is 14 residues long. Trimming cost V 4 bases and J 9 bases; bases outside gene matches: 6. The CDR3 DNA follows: TGCGCCAGCAGCCGGGACAGGGGTTTTGTGCCCCAGCATTTT. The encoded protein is CASSRDRGFVPQHF.

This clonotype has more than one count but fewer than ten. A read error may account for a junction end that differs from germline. The CDR3 bases are TGTGCCACCAGAAGAGGCTCTGGGGCCAACGTCCTGACTTTC. Its protein is CATRRGSGANVLTF. The chain has TRBV15 and TRBJ2-6; no definite D call. Germline-derived CDR1 and CDR2 are LNHNV and YYDKDF (reference sequence). This CDR3 contains 14 residues. The full variable domain, in which reference TRBV15 and TRBJ2-6 provide the parts outside the CDR3, is DAMVIQNPRYQVTQFGKPVTLSCSQTLNHNVMYWYQQKSSQAPKLLFHYYDKDFNNEADTPDNFQSRRPNTSFCFLDIRSPGLGDTAMYLCATRRGSGANVLTFGAGSRLTVL.